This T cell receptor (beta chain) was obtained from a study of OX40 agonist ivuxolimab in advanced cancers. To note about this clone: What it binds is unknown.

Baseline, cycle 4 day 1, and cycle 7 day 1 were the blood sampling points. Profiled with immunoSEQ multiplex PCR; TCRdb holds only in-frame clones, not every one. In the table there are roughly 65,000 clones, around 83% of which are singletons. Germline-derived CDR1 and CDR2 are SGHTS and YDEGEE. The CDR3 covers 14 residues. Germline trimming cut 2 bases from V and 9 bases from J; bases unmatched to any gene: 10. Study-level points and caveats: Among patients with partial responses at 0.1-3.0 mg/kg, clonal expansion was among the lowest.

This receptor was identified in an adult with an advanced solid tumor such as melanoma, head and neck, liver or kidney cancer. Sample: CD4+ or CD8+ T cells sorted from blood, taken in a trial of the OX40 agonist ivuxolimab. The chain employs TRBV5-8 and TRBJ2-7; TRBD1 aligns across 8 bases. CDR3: CASSFTDRVRGQYF. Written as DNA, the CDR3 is TGTGCCAGCAGCTTTACGGACAGGGTCCGGGGGCAGTACTTC.